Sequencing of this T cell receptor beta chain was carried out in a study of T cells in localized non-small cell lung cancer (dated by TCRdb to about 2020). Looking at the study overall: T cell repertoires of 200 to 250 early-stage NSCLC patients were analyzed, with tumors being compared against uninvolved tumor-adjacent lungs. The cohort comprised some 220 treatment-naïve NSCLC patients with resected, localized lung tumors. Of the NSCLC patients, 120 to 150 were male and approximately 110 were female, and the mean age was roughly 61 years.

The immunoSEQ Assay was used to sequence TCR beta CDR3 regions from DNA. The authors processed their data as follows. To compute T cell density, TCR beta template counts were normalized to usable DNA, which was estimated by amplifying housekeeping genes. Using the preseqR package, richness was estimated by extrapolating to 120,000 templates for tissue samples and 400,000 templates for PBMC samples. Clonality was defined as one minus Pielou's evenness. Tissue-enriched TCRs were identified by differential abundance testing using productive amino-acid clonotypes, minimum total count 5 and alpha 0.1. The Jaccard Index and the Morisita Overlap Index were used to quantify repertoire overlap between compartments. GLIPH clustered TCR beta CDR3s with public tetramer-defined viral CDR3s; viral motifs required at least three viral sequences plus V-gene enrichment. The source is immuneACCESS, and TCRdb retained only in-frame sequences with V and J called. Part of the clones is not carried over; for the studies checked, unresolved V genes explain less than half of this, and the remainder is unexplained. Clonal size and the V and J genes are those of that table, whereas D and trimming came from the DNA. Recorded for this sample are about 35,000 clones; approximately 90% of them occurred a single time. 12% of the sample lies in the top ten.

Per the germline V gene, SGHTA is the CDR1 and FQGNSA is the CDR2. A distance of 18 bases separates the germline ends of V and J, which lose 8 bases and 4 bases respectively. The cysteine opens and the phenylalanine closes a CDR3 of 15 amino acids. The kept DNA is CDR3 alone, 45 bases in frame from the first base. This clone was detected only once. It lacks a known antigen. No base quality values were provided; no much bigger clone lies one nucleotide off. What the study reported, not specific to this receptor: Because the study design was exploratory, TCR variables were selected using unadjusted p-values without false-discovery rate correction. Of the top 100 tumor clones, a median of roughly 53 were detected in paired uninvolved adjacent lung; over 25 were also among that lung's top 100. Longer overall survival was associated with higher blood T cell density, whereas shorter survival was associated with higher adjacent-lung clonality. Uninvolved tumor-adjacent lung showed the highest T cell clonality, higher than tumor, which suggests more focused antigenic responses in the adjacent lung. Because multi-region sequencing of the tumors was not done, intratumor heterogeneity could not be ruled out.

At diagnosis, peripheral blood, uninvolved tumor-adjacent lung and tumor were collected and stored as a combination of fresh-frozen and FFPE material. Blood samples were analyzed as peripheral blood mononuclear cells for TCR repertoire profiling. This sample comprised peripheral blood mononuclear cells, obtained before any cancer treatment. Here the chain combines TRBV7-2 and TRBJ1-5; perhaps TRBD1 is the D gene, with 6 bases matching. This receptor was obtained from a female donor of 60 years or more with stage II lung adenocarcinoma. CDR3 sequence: CASAQWAGTNQPQHF. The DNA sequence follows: TGTGCCAGCGCCCAATGGGCAGGGACAAATCAGCCCCAGCATTTT.